This T cell receptor beta chain was profiled in a study of T cells after yellow fever vaccination. About the research overall: The fractions with low cell numbers were processed using SMART-Seq v4 Ultra Low Input.

A remark on this clonotype: What it recognizes is unknown.

The CDR3 runs 14 residues. Trimming pared 6 bases from V and 2 bases from J, leaving 13 bases between. The V gene's germline CDR1 is DFQATT and CDR2 SNEGSKA (reference sequence). Notes on the study in general: Clones from primary vaccination mostly reappeared after the booster (about 97% CD4, approximately 91% CD8). Clonotypes appearing in both CD4 and CD8 compartments existed, and their share was small.

The 5'RACE template-switching step produced TCR cDNA and added a universal primer site and UMIs. TCRdb re-called the 5' RACE reads with MiXCR, one entry per CDR3 protein. The sample includes some 240,000 distinct CDR3 sequences, approximately 3.5% of them seen just once. The sample consisted of PBMCs, taken 15 days after the yellow fever booster vaccination. The source is a man between 18 and 29 years old who received the YFV17D yellow fever vaccine. The rearrangement joins TRBV20-1 to TRBJ2-2; no clear D. This CDR3 reads CSAFRYSNTGELFF. The CDR3 DNA follows: TGCAGTGCCTTTCGCTACTCAAACACCGGGGAGCTGTTTTTT.